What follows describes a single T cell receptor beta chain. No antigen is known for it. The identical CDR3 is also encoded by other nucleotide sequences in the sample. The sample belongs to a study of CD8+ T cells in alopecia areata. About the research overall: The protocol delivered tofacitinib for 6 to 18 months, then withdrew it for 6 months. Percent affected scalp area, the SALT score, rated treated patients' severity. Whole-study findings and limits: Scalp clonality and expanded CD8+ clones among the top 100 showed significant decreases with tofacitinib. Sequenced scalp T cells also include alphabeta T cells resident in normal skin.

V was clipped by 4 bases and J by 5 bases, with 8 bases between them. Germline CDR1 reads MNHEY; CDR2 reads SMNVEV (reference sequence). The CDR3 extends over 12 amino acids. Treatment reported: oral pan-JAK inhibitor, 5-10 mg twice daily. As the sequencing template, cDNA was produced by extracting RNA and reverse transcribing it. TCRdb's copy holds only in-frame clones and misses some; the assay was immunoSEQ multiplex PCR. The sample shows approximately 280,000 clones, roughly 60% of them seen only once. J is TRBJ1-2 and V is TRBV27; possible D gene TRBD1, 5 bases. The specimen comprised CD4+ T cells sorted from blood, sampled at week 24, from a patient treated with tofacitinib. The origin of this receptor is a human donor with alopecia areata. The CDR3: CASSSGSYGYTF. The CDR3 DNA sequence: TGTGCCAGCAGTTCAGGGAGTTATGGCTACACCTTC.